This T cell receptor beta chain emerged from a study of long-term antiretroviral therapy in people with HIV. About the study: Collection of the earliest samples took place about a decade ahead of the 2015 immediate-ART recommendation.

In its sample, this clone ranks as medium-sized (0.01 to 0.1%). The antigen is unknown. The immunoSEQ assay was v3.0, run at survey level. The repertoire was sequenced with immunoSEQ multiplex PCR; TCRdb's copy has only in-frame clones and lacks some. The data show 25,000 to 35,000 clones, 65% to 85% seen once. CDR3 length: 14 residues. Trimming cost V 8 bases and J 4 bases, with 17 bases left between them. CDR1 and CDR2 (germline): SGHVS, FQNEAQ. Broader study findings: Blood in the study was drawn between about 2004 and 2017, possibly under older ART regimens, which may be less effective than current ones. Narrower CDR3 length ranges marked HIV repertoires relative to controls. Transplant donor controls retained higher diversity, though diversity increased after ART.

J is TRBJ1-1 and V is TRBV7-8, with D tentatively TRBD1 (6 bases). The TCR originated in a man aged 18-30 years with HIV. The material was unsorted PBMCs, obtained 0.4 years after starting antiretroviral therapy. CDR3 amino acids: CASGLGGEGTEAFF. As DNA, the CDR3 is TGTGCCAGCGGACTTGGGGGCGAGGGCACTGAAGCTTTCTTT.